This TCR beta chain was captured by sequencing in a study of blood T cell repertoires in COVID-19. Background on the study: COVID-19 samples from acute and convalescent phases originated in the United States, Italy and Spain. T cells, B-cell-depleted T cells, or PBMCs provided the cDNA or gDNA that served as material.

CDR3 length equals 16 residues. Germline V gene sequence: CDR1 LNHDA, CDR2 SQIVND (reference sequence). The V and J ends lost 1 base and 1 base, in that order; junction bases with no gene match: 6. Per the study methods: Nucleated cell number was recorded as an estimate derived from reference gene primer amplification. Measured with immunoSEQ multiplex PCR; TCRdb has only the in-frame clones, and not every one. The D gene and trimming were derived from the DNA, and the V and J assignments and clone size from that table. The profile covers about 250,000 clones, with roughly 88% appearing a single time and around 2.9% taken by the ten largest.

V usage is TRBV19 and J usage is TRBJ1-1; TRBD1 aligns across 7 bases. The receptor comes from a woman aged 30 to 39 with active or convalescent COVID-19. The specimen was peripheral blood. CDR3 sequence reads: CASSIVRTGKNTEAFF. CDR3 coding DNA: TGTGCCAGTAGTATAGTTAGGACAGGAAAGAACACTGAAGCTTTCTTT.